A single sample gave rise to the 32 T cell receptor beta chains below, sequenced in a study of cytomegalovirus exposure and HLA in healthy donors. 13 Jbeta primers and 60 Vbeta primers were used for the PCR. Profiled with immunoSEQ multiplex PCR; TCRdb holds only in-frame clones, not every one. Of 150,000 to 200,000 clones listed, 80% to 85% were seen once; the top ten hold roughly 1.1%. The sample was PBMCs. The receptors originated from a woman aged 40 to 50 in good health and CMV-seronegative.

The J gene is TRBJ1-2, the V gene TRBV27; D not certain. V shed 5 bases and J shed 2 bases, with 15 bases lying between them. Germline V gene lookup returns CDR1 MNHEY and CDR2 SMNVEV (reference sequence). CDR3 length: 15 amino acids. The CDR3 DNA reads as TGTGCCAGCAGTCCATCGGTCGGAGACAACTATGGCTACACCTTC. Protein product: CASSPSVGDNYGYTF.

This rearrangement joins TRBV19 to TRBJ1-2, with a possible D match to TRBD1 (5 bases). V was trimmed by 5 bases and J by 7 bases, leaving 14 bases between them. Germline V gene lookup returns CDR1 LNHDA and CDR2 SQIVND (reference sequence). The CDR3 runs 13 residues. The CDR3 DNA is TGTGCCAGTAGTCCAGTCGGGACTCGTGGCTACACCTTC. Protein sequence: CASSPVGTRGYTF.

The rearrangement joins TRBV30 to TRBJ1-2; TRBD1 agrees at 12 bases. Per germline, CDR1 GTSNPN and CDR2 SVGIG (reference sequence). V was pared by 2 bases and J by 4 bases, with 11 bases of the junction left unmatched. This CDR3 is built from 17 residues. The CDR3 DNA is TGTGCCTGGAGTCGGGACAGGGGGCCGGGAGGAGGCTATGGCTACACCTTC. Protein sequence: CAWSRDRGPGGGYGYTF.

The chain carries TRBV19 and TRBJ1-4; TRBD1 aligns across 7 bases. Looked up from germline, CDR1 is LNHDA and CDR2 is SQIVND (reference sequence). The CDR3 has 14 residues. V trimming: 7 bases; J trimming: 8 bases; junction bases outside the gene matches: 10. The CDR3 region has the DNA TGTGCCAGTACCGGCCCGGGACAGAAGGAAAAACTGTTTTTT. Its translation is CASTGPGQKEKLFF.

The rearrangement joins TRBV5-8 to TRBJ2-7, with a weak D call TRBD2 (5 bases). Trimming cost V 4 bases and J 3 bases, with 17 bases left between them. The CDR3 sequence is 15 residues long. In germline, CDR1 is SGHTS, CDR2 YDEGEE. CDR3 DNA sequence: TGTGCCAGCAGCCTCGACTGGACTGGCTACTACGAGCAGTACGTC. Amino acid sequence: CASSLDWTGYYEQYV.

About this clone itself: The junction departs from the called germline gene at one end, perhaps through a read error. This chain links TRBV20-1 with TRBJ2-5; D not resolved. The germline gives CDR1 DFQATT, CDR2 SNEGSKA (reference sequence). This CDR3 is built from 11 residues. DNA of the CDR3: TGCAGTGCGGCAGAACAAGAGGCCCAGTACTTC. This gives the protein CSAAEQEAQYF.

J is TRBJ2-2 and V is TRBV15; 9 nucleotides match TRBD2. Germline loops: CDR1 LNHNV, CDR2 YYDKDF (reference sequence). CDR3 length: 18 amino acids. V lost 1 base, J lost 4 bases, and 10 bases stayed unmatched. The DNA for the CDR3 is TGTGCCACCAGCAGAGGGCGTGGACTAGCGACGAGCACCGGGGAGCTGTTTTTT. Residues: CATSRGRGLATSTGELFF.

For this clone: The junction departs from germline at one end; a sequencing error may be responsible. The rearrangement joins TRBV7-9 to TRBJ1-2; D is perhaps TRBD1 (5 bases). The CDR3 length is 13 residues. Germline CDR1 and CDR2: SEHNR and FQNEAQ (reference sequence). The CDR3 nucleotides read TGTTCCAGCAGCTTTGGAGGGGACTATGGCTACACCTTC. Amino acids: CSSSFGGDYGYTF. Full variable domain (remainder filled in from reference TRBV7-9 and TRBJ1-2): DTGVSQNPRHKITKRGQNVTFRCDPISEHNRLYWYRQTLGQGPEFLTYFQNEAQLEKSRLLSDRFSAERPKGSFSTLEIQRTEQGDSAMYLCSSSFGGDYGYTFGSGTRLTVV.

This chain connects TRBV19 to TRBJ1-4; the match to TRBD1 covers 7 bases. V was clipped by 1 base and J by 4 bases; unmatched bases: 3. Germline CDR1 reads LNHDA; CDR2 reads SQIVND (reference sequence). The CDR3 runs 15 residues. CDR3 in DNA: TGTGCCAGTAGTATAGCCGGGACAGTTAATGAAAAACTGTTTTTT. It specifies CASSIAGTVNEKLFF.

V usage is TRBV7-2 and J usage is TRBJ2-3; a weak D match, TRBD1 (5 bases). The CDR3 loop spans 15 amino acids. Germline CDR1 SGHTA, CDR2 FQGNSA. With 1 base removed from V and 5 bases from J, the gap between germline ends came to 13 bases. Written as DNA, the CDR3 is TGTGCCAGCAGCTTAGACAGGCCTTTAGGAGATACGCAGTATTTT. It encodes CASSLDRPLGDTQYF. Full variable domain (remainder filled in from reference TRBV7-2 and TRBJ2-3): GAGVSQSPSNKVTEKGKDVELRCDPISGHTALYWYRQSLGQGLEFLIYFQGNSAPDKSGLPSDRFSAERTGGSVSTLTIQRTQQEDSAVYLCASSLDRPLGDTQYFGPGTRLTVL.

The chain is built from TRBV19 and TRBJ1-5; possible D gene TRBD1, 5 bases. This CDR3 is 14 amino acids long. Deletions cut 3 bases from V and 7 bases from J, with 13 bases between. Per germline, CDR1 LNHDA and CDR2 SQIVND (reference sequence). CDR3 in DNA: TGTGCCAGTAGTATTGGAGCAGGGTACCAGCCCCAGCATTTT. Translated, it gives CASSIGAGYQPQHF.

The chain uses TRBV5-1 and TRBJ2-1, with TRBD2 as a possible D gene (5 bases). The CDR3 has 14 residues. V lost 2 bases, J lost 4 bases, and 10 bases lay in between. Per the germline V gene, CDR1 is SGHRS and CDR2 is YFSETQ. The CDR3 nucleotides are TGCGCCAGCAGCTTTTTGGGAGATTACAATGAGCAGTTCTTC. Translation: CASSFLGDYNEQFF.

This chain joins TRBV5-1 and TRBJ1-2, with unresolved D. Trimming cost V 0 bases and J 2 bases, with 11 bases left between them. CDR3 size: 15 residues. CDR1 and CDR2 from the germline V gene are SGHRS and YFSETQ. The CDR3 DNA follows: TGCGCCAGCAGCTTGGGTGGAGGGCTCAACTATGGCTACACCTTC. Its protein product is CASSLGGGLNYGYTF.

There are a few counts of this clone. The gene calls are TRBV15 and TRBJ2-3; the match to TRBD2 covers 9 bases. V lost 0 bases to trimming and J lost 5 bases; unmatched junction nucleotides: 6. Germline CDR1 LNHNV, CDR2 YYDKDF (reference sequence). This CDR3 contains 16 residues. In nucleotides, the CDR3 is TGTGCCACCAGCAGAGAGATAGCGGGAGAGGTAGATACGCAGTATTTT. This codes for CATSREIAGEVDTQYF.

This clone was seen only a few times. The J gene is TRBJ1-2, the V gene TRBV6-6; 10 bases agree with TRBD1. Germline CDR1 and CDR2: MNHNY and SVGAGI (reference sequence). V gave up 5 bases and J gave up 4 bases; unmatched junction bases: 7. CDR3 size: 15 residues. The CDR3 here is CASSETGGRFYGYTF. The CDR3 nucleotides read TGTGCCAGCAGTGAGACAGGGGGCAGGTTCTATGGCTACACCTTC.

V usage is TRBV5-4 and J usage is TRBJ2-1, with 7 bases matching TRBD1. This CDR3 spans 15 amino acids. With V trimmed by 0 bases and J by 8 bases, 8 bases remained unmatched. From germline, CDR1 is SGHNT and CDR2 YYREEE (reference sequence). The CDR3 protein is CASSLEGGAFHEQFF. The CDR3, as DNA: TGTGCCAGCAGCTTGGAAGGGGGCGCTTTCCATGAGCAGTTCTTC.

This chain's CDR3 is CASSLASAGGEEKLFF. The CDR3 DNA reads as TGTGCCAGCAGCTTGGCATCGGCCGGAGGGGAGGAAAAACTGTTTTTT. This chain connects TRBV5-6 to TRBJ1-4; a possible D gene is TRBD1 (5 bases). Between the trimmed V and J ends, which lost 0 bases and 8 bases, there was a span of 17 bases. This CDR3 is built from 16 residues. The germline V gene has CDR1 SGHDT and CDR2 YYEEEE.

The rearrangement links TRBV19 to TRBJ1-3; D is unresolved. V was pared by 3 bases and J by 0 bases, with 12 bases between. This CDR3 spans 16 amino acids. CDR1 is LNHDA, CDR2 SQIVND, per germline (reference sequence). Here the CDR3 reads CASSMRSPNSGNTIYF. In DNA, the CDR3 is TGTGCCAGTAGTATGCGCTCGCCCAACTCTGGAAACACCATATATTTT.

The V call is TRBV9, the J call TRBJ2-1; 8 nucleotides agree with TRBD2. The CDR3 spans 16 residues. Germline V gives CDR1 SGDLS, CDR2 YYNGEE. The V and J ends lost 1 base and 1 base, in that order; junction bases with no gene match: 4. CDR3 region: CASSVFGRGSYNEQFF. The CDR3 nucleotides read TGTGCCAGCAGCGTATTCGGGAGGGGGTCCTACAATGAGCAGTTCTTC.

This clone was seen only once. The rearrangement joins TRBV5-1 to TRBJ1-5; D may be TRBD1 (5 bases). The CDR3 covers 16 residues. The V end lost 4 bases, the J end lost 2 bases, and 16 bases lay between the germline ends. CDR1 SGHRS and CDR2 YFSETQ come from the germline V gene. This CDR3 reads CASSTVPRDGNQPQHF. Written as DNA, the CDR3 is TGCGCCAGCAGCACAGTACCCAGGGATGGCAATCAGCCCCAGCATTTT. The variable domain in full, with the rest retrieved from reference TRBV5-1 and TRBJ1-5, is KAGVTQTPRYLIKTRGQQVTLSCSPISGHRSVSWYQQTPGQGLQFLFEYFSETQRNKGNFPGRFSGRQFSNSRSEMNVSTLELGDSALYLCASSTVPRDGNQPQHFGDGTRLSIL.

V and J are TRBV4-3 and TRBJ1-2; D unclear. The CDR3 consists of 14 residues. Trimming shortened V by 2 bases and J by 7 bases, and 14 bases separated the two germline ends. CDR1 is LGHNA, CDR2 YSLEER, per germline. CDR3 DNA: TGCGCCAGCAGCCAACTAACTAACCCCCGTGGCTACACCTTC. Amino acids: CASSQLTNPRGYTF.

V gene TRBV30 combines with J gene TRBJ2-6; 10 bases map to TRBD1. The germline gives CDR1 GTSNPN, CDR2 SVGIG (reference sequence). V shed 3 bases and J 2 bases; nucleotides not matched to a gene: 10. The CDR3 spans 18 residues. CDR3 sequence reads: CAWSWDRGFGTGANVLTF. The CDR3 DNA reads TGTGCCTGGAGCTGGGACAGGGGTTTCGGAACTGGGGCCAACGTCCTGACTTTC.

This clone was seen a few times. The chain recombines TRBV30 with TRBJ1-1; no clear D gene. CDR1 and CDR2 from the germline V gene are GTSNPN and SVGIG (reference sequence). Trimming took off 6 bases at V and 6 bases at J, with 14 bases between the two ends. The CDR3 spans 12 residues. CDR3: CACALFGPEAFF. CDR3 DNA: TGTGCCTGTGCCCTCTTCGGTCCTGAAGCTTTCTTT. The complete variable domain, with remaining parts taken from reference TRBV30 and TRBJ1-1, reads SQTIHQWPATLVQPVGSPLSLECTVEGTSNPNLYWYRQAAGRGLQLLFYSVGIGQISSEVPQNLSASRPQDRQFILSSKKLLLSDSGFYLCACALFGPEAFFGQGTRLTVV.

This clone came up once. CDR3 nucleotides: TGTGCCAGTGGGAACAGGTTGGATGAAGCTTTCTTT. It is translated as CASGNRLDEAFF. The chain employs TRBV19 and TRBJ1-1, with D perhaps TRBD1 (5 bases). CDR3 size: 12 residues. V was clipped by 8 bases and J by 7 bases, with 14 bases between them. Germline loops: CDR1 LNHDA, CDR2 SQIVND (reference sequence).

Here the CDR3 reads CASSPSGGYNEQFF. CDR3 DNA sequence: TGTGCCAGCAGTCCTAGCGGGGGGTACAATGAGCAGTTCTTC. The chain couples TRBV6-5 to TRBJ2-1; 11 nucleotides agree with TRBD2. The CDR3 is made up of 14 amino acids. V lost 5 bases to trimming and J lost 4 bases; unmatched junction nucleotides: 1. CDR1 and CDR2 from the germline V gene are MNHEY and SVGAGI.

The chain recombines TRBV6-1 with TRBJ2-1; D is perhaps TRBD2 (6 bases). This CDR3 has 13 residues. The germline CDR1 and CDR2 sequences are MNHNS and SASEGT. Trimming cost V 2 bases and J 9 bases, with 11 bases left between them. CDR3 sequence: CASSEREPSEQFF. DNA of the CDR3: TGTGCCAGCAGTGAACGGGAGCCTAGTGAGCAGTTCTTC.

The chain carries TRBV18 and TRBJ1-2; D possibly corresponds to TRBD1 (5 bases). V was clipped by 0 bases and J by 6 bases, with 17 bases between them. Germline values: CDR1 KGHSH, CDR2 LQKENI. CDR3 size: 16 residues. DNA for the CDR3: TGTGCCAGCTCACCACCTTTTCCAGGGAGGGAGAATGGCTACACCTTC. Translation: CASSPPFPGRENGYTF.

The chain has TRBV5-6 and TRBJ1-1, with 8 positions matching TRBD1. The germline V gene has CDR1 SGHDT and CDR2 YYEEEE. The V and J ends lost 0 bases and 8 bases, in that order; junction bases with no gene match: 3. The CDR3 covers 13 residues. The CDR3 loop reads CASSLVDRAEAFF. The DNA for the CDR3 is TGTGCCAGCAGCTTGGTGGACAGGGCAGAAGCTTTCTTT.

The genes are TRBV7-3 and TRBJ1-1; D not certain. The CDR3 loop spans 14 amino acids. Per germline, CDR1 SGHTA and CDR2 FQGTGA. V lost 0 bases, J lost 0 bases, and 5 bases lay in between. The CDR3 DNA follows: TGTGCCAGCAGCTTAACGTCCGTGAACACTGAAGCTTTCTTT. Protein: CASSLTSVNTEAFF.

This chain links TRBV5-1 with TRBJ2-5; D might be TRBD2 (6 bases). The V and J ends lost 6 bases and 5 bases respectively, with 20 bases between them. The length of the CDR3 is 15 residues. CDR1 and CDR2 (germline): SGHRS, YFSETQ. This CDR3 reads CASTDRPGTQETQYF. For the CDR3, the DNA is TGCGCCAGCACCGACCGCCCGGGGACTCAGGAGACCCAGTACTTC. Looking up the rest from reference TRBV5-1 and TRBJ2-5 gives the full variable domain: KAGVTQTPRYLIKTRGQQVTLSCSPISGHRSVSWYQQTPGQGLQFLFEYFSETQRNKGNFPGRFSGRQFSNSRSEMNVSTLELGDSALYLCASTDRPGTQETQYFGPGTRLLVL.

The rearrangement joins TRBV30 to TRBJ1-2; no firm D call. V lost 0 bases to trimming and J lost 7 bases, with 15 bases between them. This CDR3 spans 14 amino acids. CDR1 and CDR2 (germline): GTSNPN, SVGIG (reference sequence). The CDR3 protein is CAWSVLGKASGYTF. The CDR3 bases are TGTGCCTGGAGTGTACTAGGTAAAGCTAGTGGCTACACCTTC.

This rearrangement joins TRBV11-3 to TRBJ2-5; TRBD2 matches 11 bases. The J segment lost 2 bases and the V segment lost 6 bases, leaving 11 bases of the junction unmatched. Germline V lookup: CDR1 SGHNT, CDR2 YENEEA. CDR3 length: 17 residues. This CDR3 is CASSSTGTSGSQETQYF. The CDR3, as DNA: TGTGCCAGCAGTTCTACCGGGACTAGCGGATCTCAAGAGACCCAGTACTTC.